These 19 T cell receptor beta chains were all obtained from the same sample, sequenced in a study of control samples from healthy donors and cancer patients. This table comes from immunoSEQ multiplex PCR, and its TCRdb copy is limited to in-frame clones, with some not included. The sample holds 90,000 to 110,000 clones, around 89% seen once. The sequenced sample was blood. The receptors derive from a woman between 50 and 59 years old in good health.

The rearrangement uses TRBV10-3 and TRBJ1-6; 9 bases are a match to TRBD1. V shed 6 bases and J 6 bases; nucleotides not matched to a gene: 6. The CDR3 has 15 amino acids. CDR1 and CDR2 from the germline V gene are ENHRY and SYGVKD. The CDR3 coding sequence is TGTGCCATCAGCGATGACAGGGGGACTAATTCACCCCTCCACTTT. Translated, it gives CAISDDRGTNSPLHF.

The chain links TRBV9 to TRBJ1-3; D perhaps matches TRBD1 (5 bases). Germline V gene data show CDR1 as SGDLS and CDR2 as YYNGEE. Trimming took 0 bases from V and 0 from J, leaving 16 bases between them. There are 18 residues in the CDR3. CDR3: CASSVEGGAVSSGNTIYF. The CDR3 coding sequence is TGTGCCAGCAGCGTAGAAGGTGGGGCGGTGAGCTCTGGAAACACCATATATTTT. Full variable domain (rest looked up from reference TRBV9 and TRBJ1-3): DSGVTQTPKHLITATGQRVTLRCSPRSGDLSVYWYQQSLDQGLQFLIQYYNGEERAKGNILERFSAQQFPDLHSELNLSSLELGDSALYFCASSVEGGAVSSGNTIYFGEGSWLTVV.

This clone was observed a few times. The chain uses TRBV19 and TRBJ1-5; D is uncertain. This CDR3 comprises 15 residues. Trimming cost V 3 bases and J 3 bases, with 12 bases left between them. Germline loops: CDR1 LNHDA, CDR2 SQIVND (reference sequence). CDR3 DNA: TGTGCCAGTAGTATGAGGCCAGCCCCCAATCAGCCCCAGCATTTT. Its translation is CASSMRPAPNQPQHF.

The genes are TRBV5-4 and TRBJ2-1; D remains ambiguous. The CDR3 totals 12 residues. V was trimmed by 5 bases and J by 9 bases, leaving 12 bases between them. Germline CDR1 is SGHNT and CDR2 is YYREEE (reference sequence). The CDR3 DNA reads as TGTGCCAGCAGTCTGAGTTTTACTGAGCAGTTCTTC. As protein: CASSLSFTEQFF.

The chain carries TRBV6-5 and TRBJ1-3; D is ambiguous. Germline CDR1 reads MNHEY; CDR2 reads SVGAGI. The CDR3 contains 13 residues. Trimming took 7 bases from V and 2 from J, leaving 9 bases between them. The CDR3 reads CASTEETGNTIYF. The DNA for the CDR3 is TGTGCCAGCACCGAAGAAACTGGAAACACCATATATTTT.

The rearrangement joins TRBV4-3 to TRBJ2-6, with a weak D call TRBD2 (5 bases). This CDR3 region has 16 residues. V was cut by 0 bases and J by 2 bases, with 8 bases left in between. The germline V gene has CDR1 LGHNA and CDR2 YSLEER. CDR3 amino acids: CASSQDSGTGANVLTF. The CDR3 nucleotides are TGCGCCAGCAGCCAAGATTCCGGGACTGGGGCCAACGTCCTGACTTTC.

The rearrangement uses TRBV11-2 and TRBJ2-1, with 11 bases identical to TRBD1. J lost 2 bases, V lost 4 bases, and 1 base had no gene match. CDR3 length: 15 amino acids. The V gene's germline CDR1 is SGHAT and CDR2 FQNNGV. The CDR3 spells CASSSDRGPYNEQFF. CDR3 coding DNA: TGTGCCAGCAGCTCGGACAGGGGGCCCTACAATGAGCAGTTCTTC.

The chain recombines TRBV5-8 with TRBJ1-1, with TRBD1 matching over 7 bases. Unmatched junction bases numbered 9, after V lost 4 bases and J lost 3 bases. The CDR3 covers 15 residues. CDR1 is SGHTS and CDR2 is YDEGEE in the germline V gene. CDR3 nucleotide sequence: TGTGCCAGCAGCCACGTGGGGACAGCCTACACTGAAGCTTTCTTT. Translated: CASSHVGTAYTEAFF.

This chain connects TRBV25-1 to TRBJ1-1, with TRBD1 matching over 9 bases. CDR3 size: 14 residues. Germline V lookup: CDR1 MGHDK, CDR2 SYGVNS. Germline trimming cut 6 bases from V and 4 bases from J; bases unmatched to any gene: 6. The CDR3 here is CASREQGAGTEAFF. The CDR3 DNA sequence: TGTGCCAGCAGAGAACAGGGGGCCGGCACTGAAGCTTTCTTT.

The rearrangement links TRBV27 to TRBJ2-1; D gene ambiguous. The CDR3 sequence is 16 residues long. Trimming stripped 0 bases from V and 1 base from J, with 10 bases between. The germline CDR1 and CDR2 sequences are MNHEY and SMNVEV (reference sequence). CDR3 loop: CASSLSQYTSYNEQFF. The DNA for the CDR3 is TGTGCCAGCAGTTTATCGCAGTACACATCCTACAATGAGCAGTTCTTC.

The J gene is TRBJ2-7, the V gene TRBV27, with D possibly being TRBD2 (5 bases). V was pared by 8 bases and J by 0 bases, with 11 bases between. Germline loops: CDR1 MNHEY, CDR2 SMNVEV (reference sequence). The CDR3 has 13 amino acids. This CDR3 is CASGIGSSYEQYV. CDR3 nucleotides: TGTGCCAGCGGAATAGGGAGCTCCTACGAGCAGTACGTC.

This clone occurred a few times. The gene calls are TRBV11-2 and TRBJ1-6; TRBD1 might be the D (5 bases). The CDR3 length is 18 residues. Germline V lookup: CDR1 SGHAT, CDR2 FQNNGV. Trimming stripped 1 base from V and 1 base from J, with 14 bases between. The CDR3 loop reads CASSLVDIGGSYNSPLHF. The CDR3 DNA follows: TGTGCCAGCAGCTTAGTGGACATCGGGGGGTCCTATAATTCACCCCTCCACTTT.

The chain is built from TRBV19 and TRBJ2-5, with TRBD1 matching 9 bases. The V gene's germline CDR1 is LNHDA and CDR2 SQIVND (reference sequence). There are 15 residues in the CDR3. Trimming cost V 6 bases and J 1 base; bases outside gene matches: 6. The CDR3 nucleotides are TGTGCCAGTAGATCCTCGACAGGGGGCCAAGAGACCCAGTACTTC. It codes for CASRSSTGGQETQYF. Using reference TRBV19 and TRBJ2-5 for the parts outside the CDR3, the full variable domain is DGGITQSPKYLFRKEGQNVTLSCEQNLNHDAMYWYRQDPGQGLRLIYYSQIVNDFQKGDIAEGYSVSREKKESFPLTVTSAQKNPTAFYLCASRSSTGGQETQYFGPGTRLLVL.

The chain has TRBV7-9 and TRBJ1-4; perhaps TRBD1 as D (6 bases). Per germline, CDR1 SEHNR and CDR2 FQNEAQ (reference sequence). The CDR3 is made up of 14 amino acids. V lost 5 bases to trimming and J lost 8 bases, with 15 bases between them. This CDR3 is CASSRQGSGEKLFF. In DNA, the CDR3 is TGTGCCAGCAGCCGGCAGGGGTCTGGAGAAAAACTGTTTTTT.

The rearrangement uses TRBV7-3 and TRBJ2-5; D not certain. This CDR3 has 13 amino acids. CDR1 SGHTA and CDR2 FQGTGA come from the germline V gene. Between the trimmed V and J ends, which lost 4 bases and 5 bases, there was a span of 11 bases. Written as DNA, the CDR3 is TGTGCCAGCAGCTCCAATCTGGGTGAGACCCAGTACTTC. It translates to CASSSNLGETQYF.

CDR3 sequence: CASTLAGGANNEQFF. The CDR3 DNA reads TGCGCCAGCACCCTAGCGGGGGGGGCTAACAATGAGCAGTTCTTC. The J gene is TRBJ2-1, the V gene TRBV4-1; TRBD2 agrees at 12 bases. This CDR3 has 15 residues. The germline V gene has CDR1 MGHRA and CDR2 YSYEKL. V shed 7 bases and J 5 bases; nucleotides not matched to a gene: 6.

J is TRBJ2-2 and V is TRBV10-3, with D perhaps assigned TRBD1 or TRBD2 (5 bases each). V was clipped by 8 bases and J by 6 bases, with 10 bases between them. Germline V CDR1 and CDR2: ENHRY, SYGVKD. CDR3 length: 12 amino acids. CDR3 sequence: CAIGGEAGELFF. The CDR3 nucleotides are TGTGCCATCGGGGGAGAGGCCGGGGAGCTGTTTTTT.

The chain couples TRBV5-1 to TRBJ2-1; possibly TRBD1 for D (5 bases). This CDR3 is built from 16 residues. Germline V CDR1 and CDR2: SGHRS, YFSETQ. With 7 bases removed from V and 2 bases from J, the gap between germline ends came to 19 bases. As DNA, the CDR3 is TGCGCCAGCTGCCCCTCGGCCAGGGCTACCTACAATGAGCAGTTCTTC. It codes for CASCPSARATYNEQFF.

The chain is built from TRBV7-9 and TRBJ2-1, with D possibly being TRBD1 (6 bases). From germline, CDR1 is SEHNR and CDR2 FQNEAQ (reference sequence). The CDR3 sequence is 15 residues long. V was clipped by 5 bases and J by 2 bases, with 13 bases between them. The CDR3 DNA sequence: TGTGCCAGCAGCCGTATACAGGGAACCTACAATGAGCAGTTCTTC. Translated, it gives CASSRIQGTYNEQFF.